Detailed here is one T cell receptor beta chain. The sample comes from a study of blood T cell repertoires in COVID-19. At the level of the study: PBMCs, B-cell-depleted T cells, or T cells were the source of the cDNA or gDNA that made up the material.

This CDR3 spans 17 amino acids. With 5 bases clipped from V and 6 bases from J, the junction kept 17 bases outside the gene matches. Germline CDR1 and CDR2: MGHRA and YSYEKL. This table comes from immunoSEQ multiplex PCR, and its TCRdb copy is limited to in-frame clones, with some not included. The sample lists around 120,000 clones, roughly 90% occurring once. This chain links TRBV4-1 with TRBJ2-5, with 8 bases aligning to TRBD2. This TCR derives from a human donor in a cohort sampled during active COVID-19. Sequencing was performed on peripheral blood. CDR3 coding DNA: TGCGCCAGCAGCGGACCTCAGACGGGAGGGGGGTGGCAGACCCAGTACTTC. Translated, it gives CASSGPQTGGGWQTQYF.